These 5 T cell receptor beta chains originate from one sample sequenced in a study of T-cell memory formation after mild COVID-19. MiXCR was run by TCRdb on the 5' RACE reads, yielding one entry per CDR3 protein. Of over 60,000 distinct CDR3 sequences listed, over 15% were seen once; the top ten hold about a third. The sample comprised PBMCs or a T cell subset sorted from them (not recorded which). These receptors all come from an adult woman who had mild COVID-19 (a few samples of this study predate the infection). Cell type and time point are not known.

The chain links TRBV12-3 or TRBV12-4 to TRBJ2-2; 9 bases are a match to TRBD2. The CDR3 has 16 amino acids. Trimming removed 7 bases from V and 8 bases from J; junction bases left unmatched: 14. The CDR3 DNA is TGTGCCAGCAAACCTGCGGCTAGCGGGATATCAGGGGAGCTGTTTTTT. Translating gives CASKPAASGISGELFF.

This clonotype occurred many times. The chain is built from TRBV4-1 and TRBJ1-1; D remains ambiguous. CDR3 length: 14 amino acids. Germline assignment: CDR1 MGHRA and CDR2 YSYEKL. Trimming cost V 0 bases and J 5 bases, with 10 bases left between them. The CDR3 is CASSQEDLRTEAFF. The CDR3 DNA is TGCGCCAGCAGCCAAGAGGATCTGCGGACTGAAGCTTTCTTT.

The chain employs TRBV4-1 and TRBJ1-1, with 9 bases aligning to TRBD1. Germline CDR1 MGHRA, CDR2 YSYEKL. This CDR3 has 18 residues. V lost 1 base to trimming and J lost 1 base; unmatched junction nucleotides: 10. CDR3 protein: CASSQVEFLGQGNTEAFF. Here the CDR3 DNA reads TGCGCCAGCAGCCAAGTTGAGTTTCTGGGACAGGGGAACACTGAAGCTTTCTTT.

This chain connects TRBV7-9 to TRBJ1-2; D call uncertain. The CDR3 is made up of 13 amino acids. Germline V gives CDR1 SEHNR, CDR2 FQNEAQ (reference sequence). The ends were cut back, 8 bases at V and 5 bases at J, with 15 bases in the middle. In DNA, the CDR3 is TGTGCCAGCTTCGTCCCAGGTTCTTATGGCTACACCTTC. Translating it yields CASFVPGSYGYTF.

This clonotype was detected only a few times. The chain is built from TRBV2 and TRBJ2-5; TRBD2 matches at 7 bases. The CDR3 contains 12 residues. Germline-derived CDR1 and CDR2 are SNHLY and FYNNEI. V gave up 11 bases and J gave up 2 bases; unmatched junction bases: 5. The CDR3 DNA sequence: TGTGCCGGGACGGGGGGTCAAGAGACCCAGTACTTC. It encodes CAGTGGQETQYF.